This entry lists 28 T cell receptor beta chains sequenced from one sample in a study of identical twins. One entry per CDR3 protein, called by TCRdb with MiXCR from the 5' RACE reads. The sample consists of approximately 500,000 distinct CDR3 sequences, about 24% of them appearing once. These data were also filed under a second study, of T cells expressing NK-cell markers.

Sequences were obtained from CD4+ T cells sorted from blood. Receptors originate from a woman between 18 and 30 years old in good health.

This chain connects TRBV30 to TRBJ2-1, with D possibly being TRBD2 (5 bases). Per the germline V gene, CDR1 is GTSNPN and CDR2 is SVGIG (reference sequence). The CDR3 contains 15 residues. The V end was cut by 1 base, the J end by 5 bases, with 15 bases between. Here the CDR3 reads CAWSALGHGDNEQFF. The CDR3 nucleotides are TGTGCCTGGAGTGCACTAGGGCATGGCGACAATGAGCAGTTCTTC.

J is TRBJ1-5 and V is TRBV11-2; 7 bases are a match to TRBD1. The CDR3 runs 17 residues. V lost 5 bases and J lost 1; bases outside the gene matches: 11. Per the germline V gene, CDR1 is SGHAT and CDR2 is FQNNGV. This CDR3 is CASSNHRGETSNQPQHF. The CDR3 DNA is TGTGCCAGCAGCAACCACAGGGGTGAAACGAGCAATCAGCCCCAGCATTTT. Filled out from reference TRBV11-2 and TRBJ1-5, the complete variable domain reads EAGVAQSPRYKIIEKRQSVAFWCNPISGHATLYWYQQILGQGPKLLIQFQNNGVVDDSQLPKDRFSAERLKGVDSTLKIQPAKLEDSAVYLCASSNHRGETSNQPQHFGDGTRLSIL.

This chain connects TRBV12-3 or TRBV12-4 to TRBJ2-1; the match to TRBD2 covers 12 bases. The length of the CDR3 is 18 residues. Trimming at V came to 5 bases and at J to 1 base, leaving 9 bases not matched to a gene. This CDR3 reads CASSASGGVYGSYNEQFF. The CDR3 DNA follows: TGTGCCAGCAGTGCTAGCGGGGGGGTTTATGGGTCCTACAATGAGCAGTTCTTC.

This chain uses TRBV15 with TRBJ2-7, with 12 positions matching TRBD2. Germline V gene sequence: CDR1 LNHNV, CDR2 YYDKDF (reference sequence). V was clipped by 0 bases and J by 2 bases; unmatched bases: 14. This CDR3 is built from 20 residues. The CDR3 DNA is TGTGCCACCAGCAGAGATAATCGCCCCGGGACTAGCGGGTCAACCTACGAGCAGTACTTC. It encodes CATSRDNRPGTSGSTYEQYF.

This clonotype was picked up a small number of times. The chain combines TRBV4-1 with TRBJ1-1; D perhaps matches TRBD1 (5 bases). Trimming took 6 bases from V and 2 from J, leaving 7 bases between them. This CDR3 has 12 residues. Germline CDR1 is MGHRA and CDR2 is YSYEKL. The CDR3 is CASRQANTEAFF. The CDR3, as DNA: TGCGCCAGCAGACAGGCCAACACTGAAGCTTTCTTT.

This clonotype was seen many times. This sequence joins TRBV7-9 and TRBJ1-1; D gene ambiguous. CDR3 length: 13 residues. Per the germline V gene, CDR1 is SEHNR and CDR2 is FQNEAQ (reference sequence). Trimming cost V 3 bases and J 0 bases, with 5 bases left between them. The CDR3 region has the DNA TGTGCCAGCAGCTTCTACTTGAACACTGAAGCTTTCTTT. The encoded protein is CASSFYLNTEAFF.

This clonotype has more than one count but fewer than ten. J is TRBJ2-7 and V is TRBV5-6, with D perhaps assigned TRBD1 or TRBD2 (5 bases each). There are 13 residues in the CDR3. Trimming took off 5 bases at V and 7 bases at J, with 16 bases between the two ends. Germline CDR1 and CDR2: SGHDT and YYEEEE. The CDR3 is CASSRPGRGEQYF. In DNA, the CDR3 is TGTGCCAGCAGTCGACCGGGACGCGGGGAGCAGTACTTC.

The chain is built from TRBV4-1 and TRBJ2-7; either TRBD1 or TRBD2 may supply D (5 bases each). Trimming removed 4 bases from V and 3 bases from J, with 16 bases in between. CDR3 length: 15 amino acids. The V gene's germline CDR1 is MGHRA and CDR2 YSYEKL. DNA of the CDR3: TGCGCCAGCAGCCCTCTCCGGGACGGAGACTACGAGCAGTACTTC. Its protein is CASSPLRDGDYEQYF.

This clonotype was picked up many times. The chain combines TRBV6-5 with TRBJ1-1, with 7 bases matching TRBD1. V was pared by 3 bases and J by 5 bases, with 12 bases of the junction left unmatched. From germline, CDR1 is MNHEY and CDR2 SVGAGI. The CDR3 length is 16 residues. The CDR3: CASSYIATGTGTEAFF. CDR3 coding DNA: TGTGCCAGCAGTTATATAGCGACAGGGACGGGGACTGAAGCTTTCTTT.

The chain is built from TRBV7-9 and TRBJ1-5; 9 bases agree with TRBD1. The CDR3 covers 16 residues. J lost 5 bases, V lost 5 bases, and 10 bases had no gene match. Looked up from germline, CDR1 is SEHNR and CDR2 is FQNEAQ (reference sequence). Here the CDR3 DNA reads TGTGCCAGCAGCCCGTGGGACAGGGATAAGGATCAGCCCCAGCATTTT. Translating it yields CASSPWDRDKDQPQHF. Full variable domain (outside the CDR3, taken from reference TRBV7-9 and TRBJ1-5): DTGVSQNPRHKITKRGQNVTFRCDPISEHNRLYWYRQTLGQGPEFLTYFQNEAQLEKSRLLSDRFSAERPKGSFSTLEIQRTEQGDSAMYLCASSPWDRDKDQPQHFGDGTRLSIL.

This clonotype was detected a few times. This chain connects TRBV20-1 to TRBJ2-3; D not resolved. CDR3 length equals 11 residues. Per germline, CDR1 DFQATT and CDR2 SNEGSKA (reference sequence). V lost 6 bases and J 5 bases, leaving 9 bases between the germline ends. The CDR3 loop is CSAPIIDTQYF. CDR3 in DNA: TGCAGTGCCCCTATAATAGATACGCAGTATTTT.

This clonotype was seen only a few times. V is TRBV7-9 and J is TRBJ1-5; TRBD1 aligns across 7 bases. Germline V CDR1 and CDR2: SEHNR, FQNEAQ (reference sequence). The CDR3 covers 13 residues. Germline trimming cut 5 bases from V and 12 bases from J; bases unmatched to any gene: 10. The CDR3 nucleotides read TGTGCCAGCAGCGCCCGAGACAGGGTTAACCAGCATTTT. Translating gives CASSARDRVNQHF.

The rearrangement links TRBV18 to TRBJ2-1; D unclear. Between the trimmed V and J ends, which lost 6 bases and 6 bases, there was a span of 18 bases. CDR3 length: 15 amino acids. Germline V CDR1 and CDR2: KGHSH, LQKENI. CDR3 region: CASSLLDEWGNEQFF. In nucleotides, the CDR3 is TGTGCCAGCTCCCTCCTTGACGAGTGGGGCAATGAGCAGTTCTTC. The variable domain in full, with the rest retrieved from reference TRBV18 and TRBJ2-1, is NAGVMQNPRHLVRRRGQEARLRCSPMKGHSHVYWYRQLPEEGLKFMVYLQKENIIDESGMPKERFSAEFPKEGPSILRIQQVVRGDSAAYFCASSLLDEWGNEQFFGPGTRLTVL.

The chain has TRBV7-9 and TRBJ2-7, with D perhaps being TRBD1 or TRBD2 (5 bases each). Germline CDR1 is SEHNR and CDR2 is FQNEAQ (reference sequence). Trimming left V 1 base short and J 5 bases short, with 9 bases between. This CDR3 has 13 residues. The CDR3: CASSLVEGNEQYF. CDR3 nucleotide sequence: TGTGCCAGCAGCTTAGTTGAGGGGAACGAGCAGTACTTC.

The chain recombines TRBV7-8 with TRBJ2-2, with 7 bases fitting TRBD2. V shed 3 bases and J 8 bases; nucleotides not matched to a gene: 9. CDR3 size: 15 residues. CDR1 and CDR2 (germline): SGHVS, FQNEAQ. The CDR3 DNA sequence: TGTGCCAGCAGCTTGGGGGACTATCTTTCTGGGGAGCTGTTTTTT. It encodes CASSLGDYLSGELFF.

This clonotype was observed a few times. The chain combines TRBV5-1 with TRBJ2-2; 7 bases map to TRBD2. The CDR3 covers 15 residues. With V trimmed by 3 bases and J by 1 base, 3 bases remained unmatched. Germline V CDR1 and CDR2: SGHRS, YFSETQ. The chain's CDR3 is CASSSGLVNTGELFF. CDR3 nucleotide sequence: TGCGCCAGCAGCTCCGGACTAGTGAACACCGGGGAGCTGTTTTTT. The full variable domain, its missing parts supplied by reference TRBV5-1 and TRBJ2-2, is KAGVTQTPRYLIKTRGQQVTLSCSPISGHRSVSWYQQTPGQGLQFLFEYFSETQRNKGNFPGRFSGRQFSNSRSEMNVSTLELGDSALYLCASSSGLVNTGELFFGEGSRLTVL.

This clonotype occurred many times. The CDR3 protein is CAISESRTANYGYTF. CDR3 bases: TGTGCCATCAGTGAGTCCAGGACAGCGAACTATGGCTACACCTTC. This rearrangement joins TRBV10-3 to TRBJ1-2, with D possibly TRBD1 on 6 matching bases. Germline-derived CDR1 and CDR2 are ENHRY and SYGVKD. Deletions cut 0 bases from V and 2 bases from J, with 10 bases between. The CDR3 runs to 15 residues.

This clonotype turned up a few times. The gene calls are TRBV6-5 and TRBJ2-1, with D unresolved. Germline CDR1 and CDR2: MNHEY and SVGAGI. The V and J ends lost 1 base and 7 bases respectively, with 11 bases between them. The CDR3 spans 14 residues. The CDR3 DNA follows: TGTGCCAGCAGTTACTACCCTCACGGGAATGAGCAGTTCTTC. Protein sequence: CASSYYPHGNEQFF.

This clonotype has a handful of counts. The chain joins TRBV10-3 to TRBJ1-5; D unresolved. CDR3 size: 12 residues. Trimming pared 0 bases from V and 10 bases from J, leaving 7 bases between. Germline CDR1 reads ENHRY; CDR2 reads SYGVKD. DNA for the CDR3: TGTGCCATCAGTGAGTCCTGGAGACCCCAGCATTTT. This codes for CAISESWRPQHF.

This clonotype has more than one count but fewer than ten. The CDR3 protein is CAISGGGLNTGELFF. The CDR3, as DNA: TGTGCCATCAGTGGCGGGGGCTTGAACACCGGGGAGCTGTTTTTT. J is TRBJ2-2 and V is TRBV10-3, with TRBD2 as a possible D gene (7 bases). Germline CDR1 ENHRY, CDR2 SYGVKD. Trimming stripped 4 bases from V and 1 base from J, with 10 bases between. The CDR3 length is 15 residues.

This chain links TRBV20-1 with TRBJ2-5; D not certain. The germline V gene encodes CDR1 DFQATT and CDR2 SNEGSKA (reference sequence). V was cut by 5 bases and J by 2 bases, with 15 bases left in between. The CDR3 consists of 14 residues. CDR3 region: CSAEALAEQETQYF. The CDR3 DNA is TGCAGTGCTGAAGCCTTAGCAGAACAAGAGACCCAGTACTTC.

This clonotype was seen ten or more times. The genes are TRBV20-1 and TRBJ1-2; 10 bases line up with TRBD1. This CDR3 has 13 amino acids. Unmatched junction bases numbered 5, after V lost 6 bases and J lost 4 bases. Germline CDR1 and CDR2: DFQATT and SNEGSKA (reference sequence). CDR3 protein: CSAGDRGTYGYTF. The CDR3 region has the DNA TGCAGTGCGGGGGACAGGGGAACCTATGGCTACACCTTC.

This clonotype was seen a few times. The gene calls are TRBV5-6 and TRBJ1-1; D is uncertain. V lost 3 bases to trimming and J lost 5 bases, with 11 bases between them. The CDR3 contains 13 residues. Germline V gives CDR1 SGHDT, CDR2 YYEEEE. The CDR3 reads CASSWRARTEAFF. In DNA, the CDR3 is TGTGCCAGCAGCTGGCGGGCTAGAACTGAAGCTTTCTTT.

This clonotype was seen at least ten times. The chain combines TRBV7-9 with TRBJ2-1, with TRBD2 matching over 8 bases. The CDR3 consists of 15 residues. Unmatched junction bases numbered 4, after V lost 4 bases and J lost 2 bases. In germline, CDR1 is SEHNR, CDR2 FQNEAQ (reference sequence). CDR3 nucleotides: TGTGCCAGCAGCTCAGGGACTAGTCCCTACAATGAGCAGTTCTTC. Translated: CASSSGTSPYNEQFF.

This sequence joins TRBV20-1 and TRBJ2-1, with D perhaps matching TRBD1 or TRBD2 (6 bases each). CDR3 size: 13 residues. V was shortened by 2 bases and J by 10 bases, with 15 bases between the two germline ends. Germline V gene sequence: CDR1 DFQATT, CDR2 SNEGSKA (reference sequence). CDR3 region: CSARNSGAGEQFF. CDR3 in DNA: TGCAGTGCTAGAAATTCGGGGGCGGGGGAGCAGTTCTTC.

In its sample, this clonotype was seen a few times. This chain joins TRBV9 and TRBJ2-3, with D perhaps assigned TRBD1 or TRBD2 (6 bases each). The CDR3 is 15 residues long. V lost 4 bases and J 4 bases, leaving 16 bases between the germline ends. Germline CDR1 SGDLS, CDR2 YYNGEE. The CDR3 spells CASSPGGRLSDTQYF. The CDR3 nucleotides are TGTGCCAGCAGCCCCGGGGGCAGGCTCTCAGATACGCAGTATTTT.

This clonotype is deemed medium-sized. The CDR3, as DNA: TGTGCCAGCAGGGGCACCGCGGGGACCGGGGAGCTGTTTTTT. Translating gives CASRGTAGTGELFF. The J gene is TRBJ2-2, the V gene TRBV7-2; TRBD2 is a possible D gene (6 bases). CDR3 length equals 14 residues. V was pared by 6 bases and J by 5 bases, with 13 bases between. The germline gives CDR1 SGHTA, CDR2 FQGNSA.

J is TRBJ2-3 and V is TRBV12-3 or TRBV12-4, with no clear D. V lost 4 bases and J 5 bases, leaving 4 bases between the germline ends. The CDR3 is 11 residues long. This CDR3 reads CASSYRDTQYF. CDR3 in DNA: TGTGCCAGCAGTTATAGAGATACGCAGTATTTT.